Given below is one T cell receptor beta chain in context. This entry comes from a study of shared T cell receptors in the human thymus. The repertoire was sequenced with immunoSEQ multiplex PCR; TCRdb's copy has only in-frame clones and lacks some. The sample holds hundreds of thousands of clones, around 87% seen once. Germline CDR1 is MDHEN and CDR2 is SYDVKM. Trimming left V 2 bases short and J 3 bases short, with 19 bases between. CDR3 length: 17 amino acids. The same sample was also used in a study of human thymus T cells. Turning to that study: Serving as donors were healthy Finnish infants, each of whom was having open corrective surgery for congenital heart defects. The source of the thymus tissue was resections taken during corrective heart surgery. It looked as if thymic and blood repertoires used V and J genes in a biased way. Overlap was high between thymic repertoires from unrelated individuals, as reported in related research.

Sequenced input: thymocytes. This clonotype originated in a boy less than two years old with a congenital heart defect. The genes are TRBV28 and TRBJ1-1, with a possible D match to TRBD1 (6 bases). Written as DNA, the CDR3 is TGTGCCAGCAGTTTAATCCCTCAGGGGCGTGAAGACACTGAAGCTTTCTTT. Its protein is CASSLIPQGREDTEAFF.